Listed here is a single TCR beta chain. Its antigen is unknown. Mismatch with germline at one junction end may stem from a read error. CDR3 length: 17 residues. CDR1 is MGHRA and CDR2 is YSYEKL in the germline V gene. This entry comes from a study of blood T cells in healthy people across ages. Ranging in age from roughly 6 to 100, the donors were healthy Caucasian individuals from Russia. The use of a sample-barcoded 5' primer and a J-beta primer mix characterized a second PCR of about 7 to 12 cycles. TCRdb recomputed calls from the 5' RACE reads with MiXCR, one row per CDR3 protein. The table lists roughly 1.6 million distinct CDR3 sequences, around 36% of them singletons. Study-level results: Among long-lived donors, naive CD4+ cells were more numerous and diversity higher than in aged donors. Conclusively comparing naive with antigen-experienced cells was impossible with unsorted PBMCs.

The clonotype comes from a woman aged 25 to 45 in good health. The material sequenced was blood. This chain links TRBV4-1 with TRBJ2-1; TRBD1 matches at 12 bases. CDR3 residues: CANSQVTGQGARSEQFF. The CDR3 DNA reads as TGCGCCAACAGCCAAGTTACGGGACAGGGGGCTAGAAGTGAGCAGTTCTTC.